Listed below are T cell receptor beta chains from one sample, sequenced in a study of blood T cell repertoires in COVID-19. Assay used: immunoSEQ multiplex PCR; TCRdb lists only in-frame clones, some missing. Among fewer than 300,000 clones, 81% were seen once, and the ten largest hold just under 3%. The sample taken for sequencing was peripheral blood. Receptor source: a woman in her sixties with active or convalescent COVID-19. The conserved cysteine and the conserved F or W are not part of the CDR3 here. The order of the fields is clone size, J gene, V gene, CDR3 protein. For some rows the clone size is stated as once, few or many, or as a class when expanded; others skip it.

>NA|TRBJ2-3|TRBV18
ASSPGQHTDTQY
>NA|TRBJ1-6|TRBV19
ASSIKDSYNSPLH
>few|TRBJ1-5|TRBV25-1
ASSKGGNQPQH
>NA|TRBJ2-3|TRBV5-5
ASSLVRGTVSDTQY
>NA|TRBJ1-2|TRBV11-2
ASSLMTAVEGYT
>NA|TRBJ2-7|TRBV18
ASSSSDRASTRSSYEQY
>NA|TRBJ1-1|TRBV2
ASKVGAVNTEAF
>NA|TRBJ2-7|TRBV7-6
ASSFGTSGVYEQY
>once|TRBJ1-2|TRBV18
ASSPGPRGGYT
>NA|TRBJ2-2|TRBV14
ASRDRVANTGELF
>few|TRBJ1-4|TRBV6-5
ASSLWGPNEKLF
>NA|TRBJ1-5|TRBV5-8
ASSQRGAYQPQH
>NA|TRBJ2-1|TRBV29-1
SVRTGVTNEQF
>NA|TRBJ2-4|TRBV4-3
ASSQGTSSGAKNIQY
>once|TRBJ1-1|TRBV11-3
ASSREGGTEAF
>once|TRBJ1-4|TRBV9
ASSPTPINEKLF
>NA|TRBJ1-1|TRBV6-5
ASSYFSGWATEAF
>NA|TRBJ2-1|TRBV7-2
ASSLRGTSASTSYNEQF
>NA|TRBJ1-5|TRBV13
ASSLGETENHPQPQH
>NA|TRBJ2-5|TRBV28
ASSPQYQETQY
>NA|TRBJ2-1|TRBV19
ASSSDRDNEQF
>NA|TRBJ1-5|TRBV6-2/TRBV6-3
ASSYTGQGYQPQH
>NA|TRBJ1-3|TRBV7-2
ASSLIPGGGNTIY
>NA|TRBJ1-6|TRBV5-1
ASSPGDRGADNSPLH
>few|TRBJ2-6|TRBV24-1
ATSDPQGAWA
>NA|TRBJ2-2|TRBV29-1
SVGRTGTGELF
>NA|TRBJ2-7|TRBV6-5
ASSYGGSAFYEQY
>NA|TRBJ1-5|TRBV19
ASSISTGINQPQH
>NA|TRBJ1-5|TRBV6-5
ASTWTGLSQPQH
>NA|TRBJ2-1|TRBV27
ASSPYQGGSYNEQF
>NA|TRBJ1-6|TRBV6-6
ASTPVGVHNSPLH
>NA|TRBJ1-2|TRBV2
ASGLDSPRDYGYT
>once|TRBJ1-1|TRBV25-1
ASSVTGTTITF
>NA|TRBJ1-4|TRBV4-1
ASSPGDRENEKLF
>NA|TRBJ2-3|TRBV2
ASSARLWASTDTQY
>NA|TRBJ1-1|TRBV11-2
ASLWGTGFMNTEAF
>few|TRBJ2-1|TRBV13
ASSLGWTRGSNEQF
>NA|TRBJ2-3|TRBV3-1/TRBV3-2
ASSQKRSGGRTDTQY
>NA|TRBJ2-1|TRBV5-1
ASSLTTAPSREQF
>once|TRBJ2-7|TRBV7-9
ASSFSGQPYEQY
>NA|TRBJ1-1|TRBV7-9
ASSRLLDRALEAF
>NA|TRBJ2-3|TRBV7-9
ASSLETTGGWDTQY
>NA|TRBJ2-7|TRBV11-2
ASGFQRAEQY
>NA|TRBJ2-5|TRBV6-5
ASRRHGVKETQY
>NA|TRBJ1-4|TRBV6-5
ASGRQTSNEKLF
>NA|TRBJ1-5|TRBV12-3/TRBV12-4
ASSPEVNQPQH
>NA|TRBJ2-7|TRBV9
ASSGRQGRSYEQY
>NA|TRBJ1-4|TRBV5-6
ASSRPGQGEEKLF
>NA|TRBJ2-3|TRBV13
ASKKYGGTDTQY
>NA|TRBJ2-5|TRBV6-6
ASSYSGQGVEETQY
>NA|TRBJ2-2|TRBV19
ASSTGLTGELF
>NA|TRBJ2-7|TRBV5-1
ASSFGSGYEQY
>NA|TRBJ2-5|TRBV3-1/TRBV3-2
ASSQDFSQGGETQY
>NA|TRBJ1-2|TRBV7-6
ASSSRREVGMRGYT
>few|TRBJ1-4|TRBV13
ASSHAGSGGEKLF
>NA|TRBJ1-2|TRBV27
ASSALGGANHGYT
>once|TRBJ1-2|TRBV20-1
SASFVLVGAYGYT